This T cell receptor (beta chain) was recovered during a study of T cell responses to AZD1222 COVID-19 vaccine. The protocol was immunoSEQ multiplex PCR, while the TCRdb copy is restricted to in-frame clones and leaves out a portion. The table lists 83,000 or so clones, 75% to 95% of them singletons. Trimming left V 4 bases short and J 8 bases short, with 12 bases between. This CDR3 spans 13 amino acids. CDR1 and CDR2 (germline): SGHRS, YFSETQ. The source is an adult who received the AZD1222 COVID-19 vaccine. The input for sequencing was peripheral blood, taken 28 days after the second AZD1222 dose. This rearrangement joins TRBV5-1 to TRBJ1-4; unclear D gene. For the CDR3, the DNA is TGCGCCAGCAGCCCGGGGTGGGGAGAAAAACTGTTTTTT. Protein: CASSPGWGEKLFF. Looking up the rest from reference TRBV5-1 and TRBJ1-4 gives the full variable domain: KAGVTQTPRYLIKTRGQQVTLSCSPISGHRSVSWYQQTPGQGLQFLFEYFSETQRNKGNFPGRFSGRQFSNSRSEMNVSTLELGDSALYLCASSPGWGEKLFFGSGTQLSVL.